This note documents a single TCR beta chain sequence. As yet, its antigen is unknown. The data stem from a study of cytomegalovirus exposure and HLA in healthy donors. PCR employed 60 Vbeta and 13 Jbeta primers. Method: immunoSEQ multiplex PCR; TCRdb's copy keeps in-frame clones and lacks some. The sample has around 100,000 clones; 79% are singletons. This CDR3 comprises 20 residues. V dropped 5 bases and J dropped 4 bases, with 29 bases sitting between them. Germline assignment: CDR1 LNHDA and CDR2 SQIVND (reference sequence). General observations from the study: The records held CMV serostatus as the only immune exposure information. Reportedly, HLA-A and HLA-B alleles of most subjects were accurately predicted from TCR beta.

The chain employs TRBV19 and TRBJ2-2, with a tentative D call TRBD1 (6 bases). This clonotype was sampled from a woman aged 40 to 50 in good health and CMV-seronegative. The sequencing input was PBMCs. The CDR3 loop reads CASSPNSPGPRQAGTGELFF. The CDR3 bases are TGTGCCAGTAGTCCCAATTCTCCGGGCCCTCGACAGGCAGGCACCGGGGAGCTGTTTTTT.